This is a list of T cell receptor beta chains from one sample in a study of CD8+CD57+ T cells in acquired aplastic anemia. TCRdb ran MiXCR on the reads and lists one entry per CDR3 protein. The sample records tens of thousands of distinct CDR3 sequences, approximately 63% being singletons. The sample consisted of sorted CD4+, CD8+, or CD8+CD57+ T cells (not recorded which) from PBMCs. The receptor source for this set is a human donor with aplastic anemia. CDR3s include the opening cysteine and the closing phenylalanine or tryptophan. The order of the fields is CDR3 DNA, CDR3 protein, J gene, V gene, D gene, clone size. The D gene is left open where the match is weak. Only part of the rows carry a size: once, few, many, or a class if the clone is expanded.

CDR3 DNA: TGCGCCAGCAGCCCTTTTGCCGGTTACAATCAGCCCCAGCATTTT
CDR3 protein: CASSPFAGYNQPQHF
J gene: TRBJ1-5
V gene: TRBV4-1
D gene: NA
clone size: NA

CDR3 DNA: TGCGCCAGCAGCTTCGGGACAGTCGCGTACGAGCAGTACTTC
CDR3 protein: CASSFGTVAYEQYF
J gene: TRBJ2-7
V gene: TRBV5-1
D gene: TRBD1
clone size: many

CDR3 DNA: TGTGCCAGCAGCGTAGAGCGGGTGGGGACACCGCAAGAGACCCAGTACTTC
CDR3 protein: CASSVERVGTPQETQYF
J gene: TRBJ2-5
V gene: TRBV9
D gene: NA
clone size: NA

CDR3 DNA: TGCAGCGCTGACGTGCCAGGGAAAGCTTTCTTT
CDR3 protein: CSADVPGKAFF
J gene: TRBJ1-1
V gene: TRBV29-1
D gene: NA
clone size: few

CDR3 DNA: TGTGCCAGCAGTGAAGGGACAGACCTCTATGGCTACACCTTC
CDR3 protein: CASSEGTDLYGYTF
J gene: TRBJ1-2
V gene: TRBV2
D gene: NA
clone size: once

CDR3 DNA: TGTGCCACCGCTGGGGGGCACAATCAGCCCCAGCATTTT
CDR3 protein: CATAGGHNQPQHF
J gene: TRBJ1-5
V gene: TRBV24-1
D gene: NA
clone size: NA

CDR3 DNA: TGTGCCAGCAGCTCCCCGGGACAGGGGAAAAGAACACCCTACGAGCAGTACTTC
CDR3 protein: CASSSPGQGKRTPYEQYF
J gene: TRBJ2-7
V gene: TRBV7-8
D gene: TRBD1
clone size: NA

CDR3 DNA: TGTGCCAGCAGCCGGGGGGACAGGGGGCCAAAGGGCACCGGGGAGCTGTTTTTT
CDR3 protein: CASSRGDRGPKGTGELFF
J gene: TRBJ2-2
V gene: TRBV5-6
D gene: TRBD1
clone size: NA

CDR3 DNA: TGCGCCAGCAGTTTCGGACAGGGTTATCAGCCCCAGCATTTT
CDR3 protein: CASSFGQGYQPQHF
J gene: TRBJ1-5
V gene: TRBV10-2
D gene: TRBD1
clone size: NA

CDR3 DNA: TGTGCCAGCAGTCACTGGGCCCTAGCTAACTATGGCTACACCTTC
CDR3 protein: CASSHWALANYGYTF
J gene: TRBJ1-2
V gene: TRBV12-3/TRBV12-4
D gene: NA
clone size: few

CDR3 DNA: TGTGCCATCAGTGAATCCGGCAGAGCTAACTATGGCTACACCTTC
CDR3 protein: CAISESGRANYGYTF
J gene: TRBJ1-2
V gene: TRBV10-3
D gene: NA
clone size: medium-sized

CDR3 DNA: TGTGCCAGCAGCTTAGCCAGGGCCGAGCAGTACTTC
CDR3 protein: CASSLARAEQYF
J gene: TRBJ2-7
V gene: TRBV7-9
D gene: NA
clone size: NA

CDR3 DNA: TGTGCCAGCAGCTTTTCCTCAGGGGATAGCGGGGGGGACACCGGGGAGCTGTTTTTT
CDR3 protein: CASSFSSGDSGGDTGELFF
J gene: TRBJ2-2
V gene: TRBV12-1
D gene: NA
clone size: NA

CDR3 DNA: TGTGCCAGCAGTGAGACACCGAACACCGGGGAGCTGTTTTTT
CDR3 protein: CASSETPNTGELFF
J gene: TRBJ2-2
V gene: TRBV2
D gene: NA
clone size: many

CDR3 DNA: TGCGCCAGCAGCCAAGAGGCAGATACGCAGTATTTT
CDR3 protein: CASSQEADTQYF
J gene: TRBJ2-3
V gene: TRBV4-1
D gene: NA
clone size: many

CDR3 DNA: TGTGCCAGTACCGGGTTCACTGAAGCTTTCTTT
CDR3 protein: CASTGFTEAFF
J gene: TRBJ1-1
V gene: TRBV19
D gene: NA
clone size: NA

CDR3 DNA: TGTGCCAGTAGCCCCTTTTGGGGGACAGTCTACGAGCAGTACTTC
CDR3 protein: CASSPFWGTVYEQYF
J gene: TRBJ2-7
V gene: TRBV19
D gene: TRBD1
clone size: NA

CDR3 DNA: TGTGCCACCAGTGACCGGGACGGGGGCAGTTCACCCCTCCACTTT
CDR3 protein: CATSDRDGGSSPLHF
J gene: TRBJ1-6
V gene: TRBV24-1
D gene: NA
clone size: NA

CDR3 DNA: TGTGCCAGCAGGGACGGGGTTGCCTACGAGCAGTACTTC
CDR3 protein: CASRDGVAYEQYF
J gene: TRBJ2-7
V gene: TRBV19
D gene: NA
clone size: NA

CDR3 DNA: TGTGCCACCGGCTACCCCGGGTCTAGCGGGGGGATAGAGACCCAGTACTTC
CDR3 protein: CATGYPGSSGGIETQYF
J gene: TRBJ2-5
V gene: TRBV15
D gene: TRBD2
clone size: few

CDR3 DNA: TGTGCCAGCAGTCCCGGGACAGTGCACTACGAGCAGTACTTC
CDR3 protein: CASSPGTVHYEQYF
J gene: TRBJ2-7
V gene: TRBV7-2
D gene: TRBD1
clone size: NA

CDR3 DNA: TGTGCCACCAGCAGTTCACCCCGGGGGGCCCAGCATTTT
CDR3 protein: CATSSSPRGAQHF
J gene: TRBJ1-5
V gene: TRBV15
D gene: NA
clone size: many

CDR3 DNA: TGTGCCAGCAAGGGCGGAAATACCTACGAGCAGTACTTC
CDR3 protein: CASKGGNTYEQYF
J gene: TRBJ2-7
V gene: TRBV13
D gene: NA
clone size: few

CDR3 DNA: TGCAGCGTCGAACGGGAATCGGCTTTCTTT
CDR3 protein: CSVERESAFF
J gene: TRBJ1-1
V gene: TRBV29-1
D gene: NA
clone size: once

CDR3 DNA: TGCAGTGCTAGCGAGGGAACGGTGAACTATGGCTACACCTTC
CDR3 protein: CSASEGTVNYGYTF
J gene: TRBJ1-2
V gene: TRBV20-1
D gene: NA
clone size: NA

CDR3 DNA: TGTGCCATCAGTGAGTCTACAGGCGCCCGGCCCCAGCATTTT
CDR3 protein: CAISESTGARPQHF
J gene: TRBJ1-5
V gene: TRBV10-3
D gene: NA
clone size: NA

CDR3 DNA: TGTGCCATCAGCGTGGACAGGTCCAGGTCTGGTGGCTACACCTTC
CDR3 protein: CAISVDRSRSGGYTF
J gene: TRBJ1-2
V gene: TRBV10-3
D gene: TRBD1
clone size: NA

CDR3 DNA: TGTGCCAGCAGCTTGGTAAGGTTGGGCTACGAGCAGTACTTC
CDR3 protein: CASSLVRLGYEQYF
J gene: TRBJ2-7
V gene: TRBV5-6
D gene: NA
clone size: many